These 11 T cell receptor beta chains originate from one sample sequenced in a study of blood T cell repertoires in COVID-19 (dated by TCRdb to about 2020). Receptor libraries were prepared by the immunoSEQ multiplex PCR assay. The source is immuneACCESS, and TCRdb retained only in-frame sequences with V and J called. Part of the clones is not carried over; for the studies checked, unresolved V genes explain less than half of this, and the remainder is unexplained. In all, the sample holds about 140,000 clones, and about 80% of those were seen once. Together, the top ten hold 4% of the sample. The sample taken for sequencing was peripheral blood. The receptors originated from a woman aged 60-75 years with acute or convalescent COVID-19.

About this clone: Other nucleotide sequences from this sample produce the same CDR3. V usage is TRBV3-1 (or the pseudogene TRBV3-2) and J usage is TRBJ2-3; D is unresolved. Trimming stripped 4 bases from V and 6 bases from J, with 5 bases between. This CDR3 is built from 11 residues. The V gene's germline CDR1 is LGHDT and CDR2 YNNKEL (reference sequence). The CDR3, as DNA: TGTGCCAGCAGCCTGACTGATACGCAGTATTTT. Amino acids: CASSLTDTQYF.

Here the CDR3 reads CATQGLAGRRAGELFF. The CDR3 nucleotides are TGCGCCACACAAGGACTAGCGGGACGAAGGGCCGGGGAGCTGTTTTTT. The V call is TRBV10-2, the J call TRBJ2-2; 12 bases agree with TRBD2. Germline V CDR1 and CDR2: WSHSY, SAAADI. V lost 10 bases and J lost 6; bases outside the gene matches: 12. This CDR3 has 16 residues.

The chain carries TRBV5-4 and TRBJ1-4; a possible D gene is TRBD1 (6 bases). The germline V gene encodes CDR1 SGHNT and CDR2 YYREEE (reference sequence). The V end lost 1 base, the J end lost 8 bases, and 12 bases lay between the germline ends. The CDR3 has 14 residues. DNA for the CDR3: TGTGCCAGCAGCTTGCAGGGGCCGGGAGAAAAACTGTTTTTT. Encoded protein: CASSLQGPGEKLFF.

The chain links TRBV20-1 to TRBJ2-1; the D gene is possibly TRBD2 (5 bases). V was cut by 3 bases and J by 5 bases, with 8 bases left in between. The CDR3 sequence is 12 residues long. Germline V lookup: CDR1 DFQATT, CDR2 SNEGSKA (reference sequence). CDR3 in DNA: TGCAGTGCTAGTCTAGCCCACAATGAGCAGTTCTTC. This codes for CSASLAHNEQFF.

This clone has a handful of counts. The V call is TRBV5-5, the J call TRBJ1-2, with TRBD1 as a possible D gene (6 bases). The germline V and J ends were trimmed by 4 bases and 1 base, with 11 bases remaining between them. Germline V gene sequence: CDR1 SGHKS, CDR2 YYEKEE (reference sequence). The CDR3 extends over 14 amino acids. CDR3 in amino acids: CASSLNRDNYGYTF. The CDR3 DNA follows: TGTGCCAGCAGCCTAAACAGGGATAACTATGGCTACACCTTC.

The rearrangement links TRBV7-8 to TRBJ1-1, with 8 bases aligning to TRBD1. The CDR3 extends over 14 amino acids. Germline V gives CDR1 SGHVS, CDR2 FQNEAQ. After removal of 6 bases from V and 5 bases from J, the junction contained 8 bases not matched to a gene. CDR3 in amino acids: CASRRGTGGTEAFF. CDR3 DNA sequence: TGTGCCAGCAGGCGAGGGACAGGCGGGACTGAAGCTTTCTTT. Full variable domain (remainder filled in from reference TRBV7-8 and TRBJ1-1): GAGVSQSPRYKVAKRGQDVALRCDPISGHVSLFWYQQALGQGPEFLTYFQNEAQLDKSGLPSDRFFAERPEGSVSTLKIQRTQQEDSAVYLCASRRGTGGTEAFFGQGTRLTVV.

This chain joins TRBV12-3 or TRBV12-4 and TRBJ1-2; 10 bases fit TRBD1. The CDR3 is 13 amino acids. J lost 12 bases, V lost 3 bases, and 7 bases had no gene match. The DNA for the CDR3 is TGTGCCAGCAGTTTGACGGGACAGGGGAGCAACACCTTC. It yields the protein CASSLTGQGSNTF.

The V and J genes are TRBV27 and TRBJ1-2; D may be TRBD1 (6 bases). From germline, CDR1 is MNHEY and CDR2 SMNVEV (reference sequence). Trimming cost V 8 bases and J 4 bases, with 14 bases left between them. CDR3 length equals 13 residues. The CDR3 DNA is TGTGCCAGCGGCCAACAGGGTTCCTATGGCTACACCTTC. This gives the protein CASGQQGSYGYTF.

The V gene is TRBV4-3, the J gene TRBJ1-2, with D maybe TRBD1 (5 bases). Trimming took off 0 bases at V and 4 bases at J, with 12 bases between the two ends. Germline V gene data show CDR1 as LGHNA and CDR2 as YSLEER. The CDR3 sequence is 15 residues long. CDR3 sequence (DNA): TGCGCCAGCAGCCAAGATCGGGGGGGGTCCTATGGCTACACCTTC. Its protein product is CASSQDRGGSYGYTF.

The CDR3 DNA reads TGTGCCGAGGTAATTTGGGCCTACAATGAGCAGTTCTTC. Its translation is CAEVIWAYNEQFF. The chain employs TRBV14 and TRBJ2-1, with no clear D. V lost 11 bases, J lost 2 bases, and 13 bases lay in between. Germline CDR1 SGHDN, CDR2 FVKESK. The CDR3 sequence is 13 residues long.

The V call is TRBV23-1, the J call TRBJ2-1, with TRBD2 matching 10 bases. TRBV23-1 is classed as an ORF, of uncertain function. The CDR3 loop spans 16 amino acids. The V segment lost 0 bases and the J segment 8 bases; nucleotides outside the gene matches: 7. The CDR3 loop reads CASSQSEREGRDEQFF. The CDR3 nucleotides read TGCGCCAGCAGTCAATCAGAGCGGGAGGGCCGGGATGAGCAGTTCTTC.